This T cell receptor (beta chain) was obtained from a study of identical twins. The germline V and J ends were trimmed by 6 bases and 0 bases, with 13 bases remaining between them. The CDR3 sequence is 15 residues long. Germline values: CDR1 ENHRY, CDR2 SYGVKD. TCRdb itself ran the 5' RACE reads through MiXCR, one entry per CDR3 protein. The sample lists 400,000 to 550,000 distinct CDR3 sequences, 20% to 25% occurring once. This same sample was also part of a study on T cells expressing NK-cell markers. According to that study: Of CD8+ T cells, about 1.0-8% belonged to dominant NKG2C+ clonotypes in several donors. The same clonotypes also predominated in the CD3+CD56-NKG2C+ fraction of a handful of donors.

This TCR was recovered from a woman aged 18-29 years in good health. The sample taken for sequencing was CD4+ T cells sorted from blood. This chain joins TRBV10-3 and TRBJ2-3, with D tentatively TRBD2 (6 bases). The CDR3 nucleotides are TGTGCCATCAGGACCGGAGGGACTAGCACAGATACGCAGTATTTT. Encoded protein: CAIRTGGTSTDTQYF.